This TCR beta chain is drawn from a study of OX40 agonist ivuxolimab in advanced cancers. Study-level background: The dose-escalation group included hepatocellular carcinoma, melanoma, renal cell carcinoma and head and neck cancer. Overall study results and limits: Individuals who were partial responders at 0.1-3.0 mg/kg had clonal expansion that ranked among the lowest.

Some clones are missing from TCRdb's copy, which holds only in-frame ones; the method was immunoSEQ multiplex PCR. The sample shows over 30,000 clones, about nine tenths of them seen only once. Comment on this clone: Its specificity is unknown.

Deletions cut 2 bases from V and 0 bases from J, with 7 bases between. The germline V gene has CDR1 MNHNY and CDR2 SVGAGI (reference sequence). The CDR3 has 14 residues. Excluded were patients having autoimmune disease history or systemic immunosuppression. With baseline, cycle 4 day 1, and cycle 7 day 1 as timepoints, blood was sampled. The chain couples TRBV6-6 to TRBJ1-1, with D perhaps TRBD1 (6 bases). This clonotype originated in an adult with an advanced solid tumor such as melanoma, head and neck, liver or kidney cancer. The sample here was CD4+ or CD8+ T cells sorted from blood, taken in a trial of the OX40 agonist ivuxolimab. The CDR3 region has the DNA TGTGCCAGCAGTTACGGACAGATGAACACTGAAGCTTTCTTT. Translation: CASSYGQMNTEAFF.